What follows is one T cell receptor (beta chain) and its context. The protocol was immunoSEQ multiplex PCR, while the TCRdb copy is restricted to in-frame clones and leaves out a portion. The repertoire has about 50,000 clones, over 80% of them found once; the top ten carry 10% to 13%. The germline gives CDR1 MGHRA, CDR2 YSYEKL. The CDR3 sequence is 15 residues long. J lost 3 bases, V lost 4 bases, and 4 bases had no gene match. These data belong to a study of T cell changes during pregnancy in multiple sclerosis. Specimen: CD8+ T cells from peripheral blood mononuclear cells, collected after pregnancy. The receptor comes from a female donor with multiple sclerosis, enrolled in a pregnancy study. V gene TRBV4-1 combines with J gene TRBJ2-1; 9 bases match TRBD1. The CDR3 is CASSPGQGDYNEQFF. The CDR3 DNA reads TGCGCCAGCAGCCCGGGACAGGGTGACTACAATGAGCAGTTCTTC.